This T cell receptor beta chain stems from a study of shared clonotypes between healthy human individuals. Study-wide context: Donor ages ranged 18 to 49 years: a couple of women, a few men.

A remark on this clone: Other DNA sequences from this sample encode an identical CDR3 as well.

V lost 1 base, J lost 2 bases, and 7 bases lay in between. The CDR3 is 13 residues long. The germline CDR1 and CDR2 sequences are GTSNPN and SVGIG (reference sequence). The deep-level immunoSEQ assay was used. Original analysis: Quality scores were absent from the junction-only immunoSEQ sequences, so filtering differed. Sequenced by immunoSEQ multiplex PCR; TCRdb stores in-frame clones only, minus some. The D gene and trimming were derived from the DNA, and the V and J assignments and clone size from that table. This sample carries about 2 million clones, 90% to 95% of them seen once, and the ten largest clones take more than 0.1%.

The receptor's source is a man younger than 35 in good health. The V and J genes are TRBV30 and TRBJ2-3; possible D gene TRBD2, 5 bases. The specimen sequenced was naive CD4+ T cells sorted from blood. Noted subset: CD45RA+ positively selected. CDR3 bases: TGTGCCTGGAGTGAGGACTCCACAGATACGCAGTATTTT. This translates into CAWSEDSTDTQYF.